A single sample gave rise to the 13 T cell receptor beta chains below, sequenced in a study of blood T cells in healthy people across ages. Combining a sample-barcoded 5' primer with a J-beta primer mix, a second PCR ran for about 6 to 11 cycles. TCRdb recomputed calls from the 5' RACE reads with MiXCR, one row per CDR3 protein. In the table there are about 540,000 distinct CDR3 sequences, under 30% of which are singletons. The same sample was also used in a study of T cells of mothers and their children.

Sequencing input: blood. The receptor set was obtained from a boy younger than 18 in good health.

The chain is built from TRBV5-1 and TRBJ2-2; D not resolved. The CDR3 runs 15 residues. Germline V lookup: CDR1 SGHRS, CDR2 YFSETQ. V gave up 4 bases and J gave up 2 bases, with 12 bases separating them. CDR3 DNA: TGCGCCAGCAGCCGTACAGAGACCAACACCGGGGAGCTGTTTTTT. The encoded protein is CASSRTETNTGELFF.

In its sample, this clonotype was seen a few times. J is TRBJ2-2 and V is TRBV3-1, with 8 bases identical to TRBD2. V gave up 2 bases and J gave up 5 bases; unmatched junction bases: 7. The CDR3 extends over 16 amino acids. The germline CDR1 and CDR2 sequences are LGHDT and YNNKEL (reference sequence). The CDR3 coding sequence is TGTGCCAGCAGCCAAATCCGCGGGAGGCGGACCGGGGAGCTGTTTTTT. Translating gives CASSQIRGRRTGELFF.

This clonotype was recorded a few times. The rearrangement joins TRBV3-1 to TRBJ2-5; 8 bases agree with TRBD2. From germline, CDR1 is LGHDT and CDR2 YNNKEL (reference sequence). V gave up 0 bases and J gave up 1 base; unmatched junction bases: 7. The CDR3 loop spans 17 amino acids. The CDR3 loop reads CASSQDKSGGSQETQYF. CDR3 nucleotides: TGTGCCAGCAGCCAAGATAAGTCGGGAGGGTCCCAAGAGACCCAGTACTTC.

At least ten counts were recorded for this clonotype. DNA for the CDR3: TGTGCCAGCAGTTTTCGCACAGGAGGGTCCAAAAACATTCAGTACTTC. Translating it yields CASSFRTGGSKNIQYF. This chain connects TRBV12-3 or TRBV12-4 to TRBJ2-4, with D maybe TRBD2 (6 bases). The V gene lost 3 bases and the J gene lost 2 bases, with 14 bases spanning the gap. CDR3 length equals 16 residues.

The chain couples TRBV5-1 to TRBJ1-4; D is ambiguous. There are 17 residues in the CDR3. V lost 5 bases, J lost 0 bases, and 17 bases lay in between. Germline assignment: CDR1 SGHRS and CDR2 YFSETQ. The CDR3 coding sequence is TGCGCCAGCAGGCCTGCTTGGGGTGGTGCAACTAATGAAAAACTGTTTTTT. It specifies CASRPAWGGATNEKLFF.

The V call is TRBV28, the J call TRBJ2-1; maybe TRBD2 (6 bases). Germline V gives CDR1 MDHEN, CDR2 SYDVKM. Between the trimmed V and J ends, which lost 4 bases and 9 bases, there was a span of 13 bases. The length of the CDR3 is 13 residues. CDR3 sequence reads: CASSSGGRAEQFF. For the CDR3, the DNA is TGTGCCAGCAGTTCCGGGGGTCGGGCTGAGCAGTTCTTC.

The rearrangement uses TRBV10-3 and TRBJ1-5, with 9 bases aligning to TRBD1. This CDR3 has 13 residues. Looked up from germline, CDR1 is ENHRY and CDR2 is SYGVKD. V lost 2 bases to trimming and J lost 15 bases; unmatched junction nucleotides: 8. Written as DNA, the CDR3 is TGTGCCATCAGTGAGGGACAGGGGAGGTCATGGCATTTT. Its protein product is CAISEGQGRSWHF.

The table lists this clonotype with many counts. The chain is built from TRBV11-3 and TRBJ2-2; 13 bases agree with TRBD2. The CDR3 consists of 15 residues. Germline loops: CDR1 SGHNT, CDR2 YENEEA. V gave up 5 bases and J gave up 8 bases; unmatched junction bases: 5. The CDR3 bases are TGTGCCAGCAGCCCGGGACTAGCGGGGTTAGGGGAGCTGTTTTTT. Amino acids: CASSPGLAGLGELFF. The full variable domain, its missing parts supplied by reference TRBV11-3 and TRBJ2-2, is EAGVVQSPRYKIIEKKQPVAFWCNPISGHNTLYWYLQNLGQGPELLIRYENEEAVDDSQLPKDRFSAERLKGVDSTLKIQPAELGDSAVYLCASSPGLAGLGELFFGEGSRLTVL.

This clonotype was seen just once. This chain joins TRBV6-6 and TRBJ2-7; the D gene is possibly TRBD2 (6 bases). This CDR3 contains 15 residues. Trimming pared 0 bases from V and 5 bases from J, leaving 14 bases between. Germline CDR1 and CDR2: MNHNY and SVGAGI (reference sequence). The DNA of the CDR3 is TGTGCCAGCAGTTACTCGCCGGATGGGGAGGACGAGCAGTACTTC. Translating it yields CASSYSPDGEDEQYF.

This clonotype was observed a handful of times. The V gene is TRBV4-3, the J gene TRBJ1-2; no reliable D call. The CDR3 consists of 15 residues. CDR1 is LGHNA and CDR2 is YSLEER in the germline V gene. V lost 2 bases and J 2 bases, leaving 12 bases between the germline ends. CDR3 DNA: TGCGCCAGCAGCCAACTTCGCGGCGGAAACTATGGCTACACCTTC. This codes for CASSQLRGGNYGYTF.

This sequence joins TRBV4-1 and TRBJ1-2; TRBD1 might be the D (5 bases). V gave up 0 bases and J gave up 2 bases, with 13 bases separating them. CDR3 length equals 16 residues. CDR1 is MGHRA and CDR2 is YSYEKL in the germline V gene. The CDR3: CASSQDPSGINYGYTF. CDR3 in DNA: TGCGCCAGCAGCCAAGACCCGTCAGGGATAAACTATGGCTACACCTTC.

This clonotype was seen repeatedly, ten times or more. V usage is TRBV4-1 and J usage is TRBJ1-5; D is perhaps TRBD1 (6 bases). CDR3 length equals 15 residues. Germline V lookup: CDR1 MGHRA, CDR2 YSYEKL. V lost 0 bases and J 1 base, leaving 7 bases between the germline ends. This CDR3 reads CASSQDQGSNQPQHF. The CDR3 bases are TGCGCCAGCAGCCAAGATCAGGGGAGCAATCAGCCCCAGCATTTT.

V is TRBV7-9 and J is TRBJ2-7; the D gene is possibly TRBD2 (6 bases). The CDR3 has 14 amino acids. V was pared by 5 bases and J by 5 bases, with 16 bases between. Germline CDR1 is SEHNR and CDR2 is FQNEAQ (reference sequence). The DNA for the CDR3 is TGTGCCAGCAGCGTCGGGCGGGGAGGCCACGAGCAGTACTTC. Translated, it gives CASSVGRGGHEQYF.